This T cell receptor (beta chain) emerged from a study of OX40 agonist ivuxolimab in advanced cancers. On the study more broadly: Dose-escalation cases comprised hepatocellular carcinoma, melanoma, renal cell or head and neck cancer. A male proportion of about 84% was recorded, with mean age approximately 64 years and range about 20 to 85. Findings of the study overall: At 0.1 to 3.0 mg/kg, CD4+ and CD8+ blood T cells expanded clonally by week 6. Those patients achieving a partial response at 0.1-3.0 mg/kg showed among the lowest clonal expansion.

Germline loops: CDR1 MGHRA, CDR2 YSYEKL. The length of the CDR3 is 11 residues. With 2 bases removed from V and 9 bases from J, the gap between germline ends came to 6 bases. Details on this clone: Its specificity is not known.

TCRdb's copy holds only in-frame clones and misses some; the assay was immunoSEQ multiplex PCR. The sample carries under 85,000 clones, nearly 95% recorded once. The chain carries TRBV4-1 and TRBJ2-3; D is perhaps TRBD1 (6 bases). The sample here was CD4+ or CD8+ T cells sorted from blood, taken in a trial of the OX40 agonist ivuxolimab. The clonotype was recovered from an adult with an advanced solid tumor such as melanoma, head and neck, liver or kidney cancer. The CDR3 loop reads CASSQRGTQYF. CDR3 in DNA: TGCGCCAGCAGCCAAAGGGGGACGCAGTATTTT.